One and the same sample provided the 20 T cell receptor beta chains below, sequenced in a study of blood T cells in healthy people across ages. The use of a sample-barcoded 5' primer and a J-beta primer mix characterized a second PCR of about 6 to 11 cycles. From the 5' RACE reads, TCRdb called clonotypes with MiXCR, one entry per CDR3 protein. This table has approximately 1,100,000 distinct CDR3 sequences, 35% to 55% appearing once. Sequenced input: blood. The receptors stem from a woman aged 55-70 years in good health.

The chain uses TRBV14 and TRBJ2-5; D gene ambiguous. The CDR3 has 15 residues. The germline gives CDR1 SGHDN, CDR2 FVKESK. Trimming removed 1 base at V and 11 bases at J, with 20 bases between. CDR3 residues: CASSQGRILLYEQYF. The CDR3 bases are TGTGCCAGCAGCCAAGGACGAATCCTCTTGTATGAGCAGTACTTC.

This clonotype showed up just once. The rearrangement links TRBV28 to TRBJ2-7; 9 bases agree with TRBD2. Germline lookup yields CDR1 MDHEN and CDR2 SYDVKM. V shed 7 bases, J shed 0 bases, and the junction held 4 bases outside the gene matches. The CDR3 is 14 amino acids. This CDR3 reads CASKAGGSSYEQYF. DNA of the CDR3: TGTGCCAGCAAAGCGGGGGGAAGCTCCTACGAGCAGTACTTC.

The rearrangement uses TRBV28 and TRBJ2-5; perhaps TRBD1 as D (6 bases). The CDR3 is made up of 17 amino acids. Germline V lookup: CDR1 MDHEN, CDR2 SYDVKM. The V and J ends lost 0 bases and 5 bases respectively, with 19 bases between them. As DNA, the CDR3 is TGTGCCAGCAGTTTATGGGGCCCAACAGGGTTAAGGGAGACCCAGTACTTC. Protein product: CASSLWGPTGLRETQYF.

This clonotype was picked up a small number of times. This sequence joins TRBV20-1 and TRBJ2-3; 7 nucleotides align to TRBD2. Germline CDR1 and CDR2: DFQATT and SNEGSKA (reference sequence). Trimming cost V 7 bases and J 4 bases; bases outside gene matches: 5. The CDR3 is 12 residues long. CDR3 in DNA: TGCAGTGGTGGAGCGGGATCAGATACGCAGTATTTT. Amino acid sequence: CSGGAGSDTQYF.

This clonotype was found a few times. This rearrangement joins TRBV25-1 to TRBJ2-7; 8 bases align to TRBD1. The germline V gene has CDR1 MGHDK and CDR2 SYGVNS. V shed 6 bases and J 4 bases; nucleotides not matched to a gene: 11. This CDR3 is 15 amino acids long. As DNA, the CDR3 is TGTGCCAGCAGCGACAGGGGCGTGGGGTATTACGAGCAGTACTTC. Translating it yields CASSDRGVGYYEQYF.

This clonotype was observed a few times. The chain carries TRBV11-1 and TRBJ2-1, with D perhaps TRBD2 (6 bases). CDR1 SGHAT and CDR2 FQDESV come from the germline V gene (reference sequence). CDR3 size: 15 residues. V was cut by 4 bases and J by 4 bases, with 14 bases left in between. This CDR3 reads CASSWSERAYNEQFF. The CDR3, as DNA: TGTGCCAGCAGCTGGAGCGAGCGGGCGTACAATGAGCAGTTCTTC.

The V gene is TRBV29-1, the J gene TRBJ1-2, with 10 bases identical to TRBD1. Germline CDR1 SQVTM, CDR2 ANQGSEA. V shed 8 bases and J 8 bases; nucleotides not matched to a gene: 11. The CDR3 runs 13 residues. CDR3 in amino acids: CSLRTGGSGGYTF. The CDR3 DNA reads TGCAGCTTGAGGACAGGGGGGAGTGGCGGCTACACCTTC.

The V gene is TRBV2, the J gene TRBJ2-2; no definite D call. This CDR3 is built from 14 residues. V dropped 4 bases and J dropped 4 bases, with 10 bases sitting between them. Germline V gives CDR1 SNHLY, CDR2 FYNNEI. The CDR3, as DNA: TGTGCCAGCAGTGGCCCGCTAAGCACCGGGGAGCTGTTTTTT. This encodes CASSGPLSTGELFF.

The V call is TRBV6-1, the J call TRBJ2-7; tentatively, D is TRBD1 (5 bases). The CDR3 is made up of 13 amino acids. Germline CDR1 is MNHNS and CDR2 is SASEGT. In DNA form, the CDR3 reads TGTCCAGCAAAGGGGAACAACTCCTACGAGCAGTACTTC. It specifies CPAKGNNSYEQYF.

The chain combines TRBV5-6 with TRBJ2-3; 11 bases map to TRBD2. This CDR3 contains 20 residues. Germline CDR1 reads SGHDT; CDR2 reads YYEEEE. V trimming: 4 bases; J trimming: 2 bases; junction bases outside the gene matches: 18. CDR3 DNA sequence: TGTGCCAGCAGCGCGACTCCGGGACTAGCGGTAGACGGAGACACAGATACGCAGTATTTT. It encodes CASSATPGLAVDGDTDTQYF.

This clonotype was seen a handful of times. The chain employs TRBV7-2 and TRBJ2-4; D unresolved. Trimming took off 5 bases at V and 7 bases at J, with 12 bases between the two ends. Looked up from germline, CDR1 is SGHTA and CDR2 is FQGNSA. The CDR3 totals 13 residues. Written as DNA, the CDR3 is TGTGCCAGCAGCCTAGACCACCGGAACATTCAGTACTTC. Translated, it gives CASSLDHRNIQYF.

There are a few counts of this clonotype. The rearrangement joins TRBV6-5 to TRBJ2-5; 9 bases agree with TRBD2. The J call could be wrong; TRBJ2-7 is a better fit for the DNA end. Germline lookup yields CDR1 MNHEY and CDR2 SVGAGI. The CDR3 length is 15 residues. The CDR3 region is CASSFPTSGSYEQYF. In DNA form, the CDR3 reads TGTGCCAGCAGTTTCCCGACTAGCGGTTCTTACGAGCAGTACTTC.

The sample holds a few counts of this clonotype. The V and J genes are TRBV4-1 and TRBJ2-7, with D perhaps matching TRBD1 or TRBD2 (5 bases each). The ends were cut back, 1 base at V and 6 bases at J, with 10 bases in the middle. Germline V gene lookup returns CDR1 MGHRA and CDR2 YSYEKL. CDR3 length equals 13 residues. The CDR3 spells CASSQVQGREQYF. Written as DNA, the CDR3 is TGCGCCAGCAGCCAAGTTCAGGGACGCGAGCAGTACTTC.

The chain has TRBV13 and TRBJ2-7, with TRBD2 identical over 8 bases. With V trimmed by 5 bases and J by 2 bases, 8 bases remained unmatched. This CDR3 region has 15 residues. CDR1 PRHDT and CDR2 FYEKMQ come from the germline V gene (reference sequence). Written as DNA, the CDR3 is TGTGCCAGCAGCGTCGGCTCGGGGGGGACCTACGAGCAGTACTTC. It specifies CASSVGSGGTYEQYF.

V and J are TRBV20-1 and TRBJ1-4; D is unclear. Germline values: CDR1 DFQATT, CDR2 SNEGSKA (reference sequence). The CDR3 sequence is 11 residues long. The germline V and J ends were trimmed by 3 bases and 5 bases, with 4 bases remaining between them. DNA of the CDR3: TGCAGTGCTAGGGAAAATGAAAAACTGTTTTTT. It is translated as CSARENEKLFF.

The chain links TRBV4-2 to TRBJ2-7; 11 bases match TRBD2. Germline V gene data show CDR1 as LGHNA and CDR2 as YNFKEQ. J was trimmed by 6 bases and V by 0 bases; bases with no gene match: 10. The CDR3 runs to 17 residues. CDR3: CASSQDSHSGRGSEQYF. CDR3 DNA: TGTGCCAGCAGCCAAGATAGCCATAGCGGGAGGGGTTCCGAGCAGTACTTC.

This clonotype appeared a single time. The rearrangement links TRBV7-9 to TRBJ2-3, with 7 bases that match TRBD2. CDR1 is SEHNR, CDR2 FQNEAQ, per germline (reference sequence). The junction had 3 bases not matched to a gene; V was cut back by 0 bases and J by 6 bases. The CDR3 spans 14 residues. The CDR3 coding sequence is TGTGCCAGCAGCTTAGCGGCGGGAGCCGATACGCAGTATTTT. This sequence encodes CASSLAAGADTQYF. Combining the CDR3 with reference TRBV7-9 and TRBJ2-3 gives the whole variable domain DTGVSQNPRHKITKRGQNVTFRCDPISEHNRLYWYRQTLGQGPEFLTYFQNEAQLEKSRLLSDRFSAERPKGSFSTLEIQRTEQGDSAMYLCASSLAAGADTQYFGPGTRLTVL.

The CDR3 reads CAISDWVSNTEAFF. CDR3 DNA sequence: TGTGCCATCAGTGACTGGGTTTCGAACACTGAAGCTTTCTTT. This chain connects TRBV10-3 to TRBJ1-1, with D unresolved. V gave up 3 bases and J gave up 1 base, with 9 bases separating them. This CDR3 is 14 amino acids long. The germline gives CDR1 ENHRY, CDR2 SYGVKD.

The chain links TRBV10-3 to TRBJ2-1; no firm D call. Germline-derived CDR1 and CDR2 are ENHRY and SYGVKD. The germline V and J ends were trimmed by 3 bases and 9 bases, with 12 bases remaining between them. The CDR3 is made up of 13 amino acids. The CDR3 DNA follows: TGTGCCATCAGTGAAAAGGTGGGTGCTGAGCAGTTCTTC. It yields the protein CAISEKVGAEQFF.

CDR3 bases: TGTGCCAGCAGCTTGCTGCCGGGGCAATCGTTCCAAGAGACCCAGTACTTC. This encodes CASSLLPGQSFQETQYF. The gene calls are TRBV5-6 and TRBJ2-5; D tentatively fits TRBD1 or TRBD2 (5 bases each). Per germline, CDR1 SGHDT and CDR2 YYEEEE. This CDR3 has 17 amino acids. With 1 base removed from V and 1 base from J, the gap between germline ends came to 17 bases.